The T cell receptor beta chain described here comes from a study of OX40 agonist ivuxolimab in advanced cancers. Using immunoSEQ multiplex PCR, the repertoire was profiled, and TCRdb retains in-frame clones only, with some absent. Of 70,000 or so clones in the sample, about 85% were seen once. CDR1 and CDR2 (germline): MDHEN, SYDVKM. CDR3 size: 16 residues. Between the trimmed V and J ends, which lost 1 base and 5 bases, there was a span of 15 bases. The sample consisted of CD4+ or CD8+ T cells sorted from blood, taken in a trial of the OX40 agonist ivuxolimab. The source is an adult with an advanced solid tumor such as melanoma, head and neck, liver or kidney cancer. The V gene is TRBV28, the J gene TRBJ1-3; D gene uncertain. CDR3 sequence reads: CASSLYPGRGRNTIYF. In DNA form, the CDR3 reads TGTGCCAGCAGTTTATATCCGGGTCGGGGTAGAAACACCATATATTTT.